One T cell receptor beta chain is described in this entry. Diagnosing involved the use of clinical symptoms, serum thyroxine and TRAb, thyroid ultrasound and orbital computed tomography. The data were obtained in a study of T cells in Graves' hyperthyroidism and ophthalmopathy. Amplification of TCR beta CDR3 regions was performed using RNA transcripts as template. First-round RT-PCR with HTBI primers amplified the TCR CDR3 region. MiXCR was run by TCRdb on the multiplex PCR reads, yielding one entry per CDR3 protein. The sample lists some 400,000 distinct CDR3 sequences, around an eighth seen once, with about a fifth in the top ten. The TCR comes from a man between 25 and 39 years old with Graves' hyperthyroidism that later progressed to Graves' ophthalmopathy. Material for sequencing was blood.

The CDR3 protein is CASSYQGYQPQHF. The CDR3, as DNA: TGTGCCAGCAGTTATCAGGGATATCAGCCCCAGCATTTT. The V gene is TRBV6-4, the J gene TRBJ1-5, with a tentative D call TRBD1 (5 bases). The CDR3 contains 13 residues. The V end lost 5 bases, the J end lost 5 bases, and 10 bases lay between the germline ends. Germline CDR1 is MRHNA and CDR2 is SNTAGT.